The 3 T cell receptor beta chains presented below share a single source sample, sequenced in a study of kidney transplant recipient with SARS-CoV-2 infection (dated by TCRdb to the early 2020s). The time point label, read with the paper, signifies: pre-pandemic baseline sample and day 111 after first positive SARS-CoV-2 test. Sequencing relied on an Illumina MiSeq. Through fastp at Q25 and MiXCR, TCRdb rebuilt clones from the public reads, retaining in-frame beta chains. A single entry per CDR3 protein holds the most common genes and DNA from its merged rows. A total of roughly 230,000 distinct CDR3 sequences appear in this sample, 29% of them only once. Less than 8.5% of the sample goes to the ten largest clones. The sequencing here drew on a blood sample, taken at baseline and on approximately day 120 from a kidney transplant recipient. The receptors were sampled from a male patient in his thirties who had COVID-19 and was a kidney transplant recipient. Donor T cells from the graft may be present among the T cells after a transplant.

This clonotype was detected many times. CDR3 region: CASSQGGAWGLAGGQPQHF. For the CDR3, the DNA is TGTGCCAGCAGCCAAGGGGGTGCGTGGGGGTTGGCCGGTGGGCAGCCCCAGCATTTT. The chain is built from TRBV3-1 and TRBJ1-5; D is possibly TRBD1 (5 bases). The germline V gene encodes CDR1 LGHDT and CDR2 YNNKEL (reference sequence). Trimming left V 1 base short and J 7 bases short, with 26 bases between. This CDR3 region has 19 residues. Variable domain in full (rest from reference TRBV3-1 and TRBJ1-5): DTAVSQTPKYLVTQMGNDKSIKCEQNLGHDTMYWYKQDSKKFLKIMFSYNNKELIINETVPNRFSPKSPDKAHLNLHINSLELGDSAVYFCASSQGGAWGLAGGQPQHFGDGTRLSIL.

This sequence joins TRBV3-1 and TRBJ1-2, with no clear D. Germline CDR1 and CDR2: LGHDT and YNNKEL (reference sequence). CDR3 length equals 17 residues. The V gene lost 5 bases and the J gene lost 4 bases, with 23 bases spanning the gap. The CDR3 region is CASSMTATLRKTYGYTF. The CDR3 coding sequence is TGTGCCAGCAGCATGACCGCCACCCTTCGAAAGACCTATGGCTACACCTTC.

With regard to this clonotype: A much larger clone sits a single nucleotide away, making a read error possible. V usage is TRBV5-1 and J usage is TRBJ2-3, with 8 bases fitting TRBD2. V was clipped by 7 bases and J by 5 bases; unmatched bases: 12. This CDR3 has 15 amino acids. The germline V gene encodes CDR1 SGHRS and CDR2 YFSETQ. DNA of the CDR3: TGCGCCAGCGGCTCATCCGGACTAGCAGGAGATACGCAGTATTTT. Translated, it gives CASGSSGLAGDTQYF.